The rows below give T cell receptor beta chains drawn from one sample of a study of T cell changes during pregnancy in multiple sclerosis. Sequenced by immunoSEQ multiplex PCR; TCRdb stores in-frame clones only, minus some. The sample has about 31,000 clones; approximately 90% are singletons. Here the sequenced sample was CD8+ T cells from peripheral blood mononuclear cells, taken in the first trimester of pregnancy. The receptors were sampled from a female donor with multiple sclerosis, enrolled in a pregnancy study. Each CDR3 is given with its conserved first and last residue. The D gene is left open where the match is weak. Clone size is given for some rows only: seen once, a few or many times, or a class if the clone is expanded.

v_call	d_call	j_call	clone_size	cdr3_nt	cdr3_aa
TRBV27	TRBD2	TRBJ2-1	few	TGTGCCAGCAGTGGGGAGCGGGACTTCTACAATGAGCAGTTCTTC	CASSGERDFYNEQFF
TRBV5-1	TRBD1	TRBJ1-3	-	TGCGCCAGCAGCTTGGCCCCGATGGACAGGGCATCTGGAAACACCATATATTTT	CASSLAPMDRASGNTIYF
TRBV19	-	TRBJ1-5	once	TGTGCCAGTAAAGTCCAGACAAACAATCAGCCCCAGCATTTT	CASKVQTNNQPQHF
TRBV29-1	-	TRBJ2-5	once	TGCAGCGTTGTGAGCTATGTTAGACAAGAGACCCAGTACTTC	CSVVSYVRQETQYF
TRBV5-1	TRBD1	TRBJ1-2	-	TGCGCCAGCAGCGCATGGGACAGGGAAGATGGCTACACCTTC	CASSAWDREDGYTF
TRBV15	-	TRBJ1-6	-	TGTGCCACCAGCACCACTCGGAACGGGAATTCACCCCTCCACTTT	CATSTTRNGNSPLHF
TRBV10-3	-	TRBJ1-1	-	TGTGCCACCCACTCCGGGTTCGACACTGAAGCTTTCTTT	CATHSGFDTEAFF
TRBV6-4	TRBD2	TRBJ2-3	-	TGTGCCAGCAGTACATCAGCGGGAAGCACAGATACGCAGTATTTT	CASSTSAGSTDTQYF
TRBV5-8	-	TRBJ1-5	-	TGTGCCAGCAGCTTGTCACTCCAGCCCCAGCATTTT	CASSLSLQPQHF
TRBV28	TRBD1	TRBJ2-7	once	TGTGCCAGCAGTTACCGGGGGTGGGACAGGGTCCCGGATGGGGCTCTATACGAGCAGTACTTC	CASSYRGWDRVPDGALYEQYF
TRBV13	-	TRBJ1-1	-	TGTGCCAGCAGCCACAGCGGACCTGGGACTGAAGCTTTCTTT	CASSHSGPGTEAFF
TRBV21-1	-	TRBJ2-7	-	TGTGCCAGTCCGACAGGAGCGGCCTACGAGCAGTACTTC	CASPTGAAYEQYF
TRBV7-6	-	TRBJ1-4	-	TGTGCCAGCAGCTTAGTGTCGGGGGGGGCGAATGAAAAACTGTTTTTT	CASSLVSGGANEKLFF
TRBV25-1	TRBD2	TRBJ2-1	-	TGTGCCAGCGCCGCGGGAGGCTACAATGAGCAGTTCTTC	CASAAGGYNEQFF
TRBV7-6	-	TRBJ2-5	once	TGTGCCAGCAGCTTAGTCCAGTACCAAGAGACCCAGTACTTC	CASSLVQYQETQYF
TRBV6-5	-	TRBJ2-2	-	TGTGCCAGCAGTTACTCGACCGGGATGAACACCGGGGAGCTGTTTTTT	CASSYSTGMNTGELFF
TRBV27	-	TRBJ2-1	-	TGTGCCAGCAGTTTTAGGGGTGGCAATGAGCAGTTCTTC	CASSFRGGNEQFF
TRBV19	-	TRBJ1-1	-	TGTGCCAGTAGTATCGCAGGGGCTGAAGCTTTCTTT	CASSIAGAEAFF
TRBV6-5	TRBD2	TRBJ2-5	-	TGTGCCAGCAGTTACTCTGGGACTAGCCTGAGGGAGACCCAGTACTTC	CASSYSGTSLRETQYF
TRBV4-1	TRBD1	TRBJ2-7	medium-sized	TGCGCCAGCAGCCCCGGACAGGGGCCAACCTACGAGCAGTACTTC	CASSPGQGPTYEQYF
TRBV18	TRBD1	TRBJ2-1	-	TGTGCCAGCTCACTGGGGACAGGGGGCAATGAGCAGTTCTTC	CASSLGTGGNEQFF
TRBV13	TRBD1	TRBJ1-5	once	TGTGCCAGCAGCTACGGACAGGGTGGCAATCAGCCCCAGCATTTT	CASSYGQGGNQPQHF
TRBV27	-	TRBJ1-2	once	TGTGCCAGTCTCTCCACAAACTATGGCTACACCTTC	CASLSTNYGYTF
TRBV11-3	-	TRBJ2-2	-	TGTGCCAGCGAGGAACCTAATTATGAAACCGGGGAGCTGTTTTTT	CASEEPNYETGELFF
TRBV27	TRBD2	TRBJ2-7	-	TGTGCCAGCAGCCCCTCACTAGCGGAGAGCTCCTACGAGCAGTACTTC	CASSPSLAESSYEQYF
TRBV9	-	TRBJ2-7	-	TGTGCCAGCAGCGTAGTAGGGGACTCCTACGAGCAGTACTTC	CASSVVGDSYEQYF
TRBV27	-	TRBJ2-1	once	TGTGCCAGCAGTTTGACTGCGCCCCCGTCTGAGCAGTTCTTC	CASSLTAPPSEQFF
TRBV27	-	TRBJ2-2	-	TGTGCCAGCAGTTTGGGCAACCCGAACACCGGGGAGCTGTTTTTT	CASSLGNPNTGELFF
TRBV27	-	TRBJ1-5	-	TGTGCCAGCAGTCTCAGTAGCAATCAGCCCCAGCATTTT	CASSLSSNQPQHF
TRBV2	TRBD1	TRBJ2-7	once	TGTGCCAGCAGTGACGGGACAGGGAAGGAATCGGCACGCGAGCAGTACTTC	CASSDGTGKESAREQYF
TRBV29-1	-	TRBJ1-1	-	TGCAGCGTTGAAGATCTAGGGAGGACTGAAGCTTTCTTT	CSVEDLGRTEAFF
TRBV12-5	-	TRBJ1-5	-	TGTGCTAGTGGTTTAGCGGTTAATCAGCCCCAGCATTTT	CASGLAVNQPQHF
TRBV27	TRBD1	TRBJ1-1	-	TGTGCCAGCAGTAGACAGGGGGCCCCTGAAGCTTTCTTT	CASSRQGAPEAFF
TRBV27	-	TRBJ2-5	-	TGTGCCAGCAGTTTATCGGTGGGTAGCTACCAAGAGACCCAGTACTTC	CASSLSVGSYQETQYF
TRBV7-9	-	TRBJ1-1	-	TGTGCCAGCAGCTTAGGGACACAGAACACTGAAGCTTTCTTT	CASSLGTQNTEAFF
TRBV2	TRBD2	TRBJ2-7	-	TGTGCCACTCAACTAGCGGGGAACTACGAGCAGTACTTC	CATQLAGNYEQYF
TRBV18	-	TRBJ2-1	-	TGTGCCAGCTCACCACCTAGACTCGGTCTAGAAGACAATGAGCAGTTCTTC	CASSPPRLGLEDNEQFF
TRBV5-6	TRBD1	TRBJ2-5	-	TGTGCCAGCAGCCTACGACAGGGTAGGGCGGAGACCCAGTACTTC	CASSLRQGRAETQYF
TRBV7-8	-	TRBJ1-1	-	TGTGCCAGCAGCTTAGCAATCCGGGACTTTGGCACTGAAGCTTTCTTT	CASSLAIRDFGTEAFF
TRBV4-1	TRBD2	TRBJ2-3	-	TGCGCCAGCAGCCTCCTAAAGACTAGCGGGAGCACAGATACGCAGTATTTT	CASSLLKTSGSTDTQYF
TRBV19	-	TRBJ2-3	-	TGTGCCAGTAGTTTTACAGGCACAGATACGCAGTATTTT	CASSFTGTDTQYF
TRBV27	-	TRBJ2-1	once	TGTGCCAGCAGTGAAATCAGGGTAGGGTCCTACAATGAGCAGTTCTTC	CASSEIRVGSYNEQFF
TRBV19	-	TRBJ2-7	-	TGTGCCAGTAGTATTCGGACAGTGGACGAGCAGTACTTC	CASSIRTVDEQYF
TRBV30	-	TRBJ1-2	-	TGTGCCTGGAGTGATGGCCGCCCTGAAGGCTACACCTTC	CAWSDGRPEGYTF
TRBV19	TRBD2	TRBJ2-5	-	TGTGCCAGTAGTTCTGAGGGACTAGCGGGGGGGCCTAGTTACGAGACCCAGTACTTC	CASSSEGLAGGPSYETQYF
TRBV7-8	-	TRBJ1-1	-	TGTGCCAGCAGCCTTGCCTTGTGGGCGGGCGCTTTCTTT	CASSLALWAGAFF
TRBV11-2	TRBD1	TRBJ1-1	-	TGTGCCAGCAGCTTAGTTACAGGGGGCGCTTACACTGAAGCTTTCTTT	CASSLVTGGAYTEAFF
TRBV27	TRBD1	TRBJ1-2	-	TGTGCCAGCAGTTGGACAGGGGTGAATGGCTACACCTTC	CASSWTGVNGYTF
TRBV19	TRBD1	TRBJ1-1	-	TGTGCCAGTAGAACAGGGGAAGGGGACACTGAAGCTTTCTTT	CASRTGEGDTEAFF
TRBV27	TRBD2	TRBJ2-1	-	TGTGCCAGCAGTTTAACGGGAGGGCCGTTCAATGAGCAGTTCTTC	CASSLTGGPFNEQFF
TRBV28	-	TRBJ1-5	-	TGTGCCAGCATTATGACAGGTAATCAGCCCCAGCATTTT	CASIMTGNQPQHF
TRBV7-9	-	TRBJ2-1	-	TGTGCCAGCAGCTTAGATTTAAATGAGCAGTTCTTC	CASSLDLNEQFF
TRBV9	-	TRBJ1-1	-	TGTGCCAGCAGCGGAGGGAGGGCGGACACTGAAGCTTTCTTT	CASSGGRADTEAFF
TRBV5-1	TRBD1	TRBJ2-7	-	TGCGCCAGCAGCTTGACCGGGACAGGGGTCCACGAGCAGTACTTC	CASSLTGTGVHEQYF
TRBV19	TRBD1	TRBJ2-7	-	TGTGCCAGTACGGACAGGAACTCCTACGAGCAGTACTTC	CASTDRNSYEQYF
TRBV21-1	-	TRBJ2-5	-	TGTGCCAGCATTACAGGGAGAGAGACCCAGTACTTC	CASITGRETQYF
TRBV7-9	-	TRBJ1-6	-	TGTGCCAGCAGCGATCTGGTTCGTCGGGGTTCACCCCTCCACTTT	CASSDLVRRGSPLHF